This T cell receptor beta chain stems from a study of T-cell memory formation after mild COVID-19. About the study: TCR clusters mostly belonged to single donors. Study results and limitations: The appearance of some responding clones in pre-infection memory suggested that cross-reactive memory joined.

Regarding this clonotype: The antigen remains unidentified.

TCRdb analysed the 5' RACE reads with MiXCR anew, one entry per CDR3 protein. The repertoire holds 580,000 or so distinct CDR3 sequences, with around a sixth as singletons. The CDR3 length is 15 residues. V gave up 2 bases and J gave up 10 bases, with 19 bases separating them. In germline, CDR1 is SGHRS, CDR2 YFSETQ. This sequence was found in an adult woman who had mild COVID-19 (a few samples of this study predate the infection). Cell type and time point are not known. This rearrangement joins TRBV5-1 to TRBJ2-1; D may be TRBD2 (7 bases). Sequences were obtained from PBMCs or a T cell subset sorted from them (not recorded which). This CDR3 is CASSLGLGGLGEQFF. CDR3 bases: TGCGCCAGCAGCTTAGGACTAGGGGGGTTAGGGGAGCAGTTCTTC.